The source of this T cell receptor beta chain is a study of shared clonotypes between healthy human individuals (dated by TCRdb to 2018 to 2020). Study-wide context: Two women and a few men aged 18 to 49 years were included in the cohort. Per donor, three plates each were used for CD4 naive and CD4 memory, two for CD8 naive, and one for CD8 memory. The study deeply sequenced blood TCR repertoires of five healthy adults to estimate repertoire size and the extent of clonotype sharing between individuals. To increase sequencing depth and limit assay-specific biases, different laboratories used diverse techniques to prepare libraries and sequence TCR repertoires. Between about 0.94 and 8.9 billion PBMCs per donor were obtained by leukapheresis.

The research as a whole found: Compared with non-shared clonotypes, the clonotypes found in all four sorted-subset donors had higher generation probabilities. Even with the large sequencing depth, rarefaction of the sorted-subset datasets indicated that sequencing was incomplete. Estimated clonotype richness was generally larger for naive than for memory subsets. The small number of donors limited the genetic and exposure-history diversity represented. Pairwise subsampling indicated that sequencing depth was expected to affect the degree of clonotype sharing among donors. Sampling was restricted to blood, and TCR repertoires in tissue are likely to differ from TCR repertoires in blood. About 5% of naive CD4, around 3.5% of naive CD8, roughly 2.4% of memory CD4, and approximately 0.4% of memory CD8 clonotypes were shared across several donors.

Healthy HIV-negative adults with no recently reported acute infections or vaccinations were included as donors. All donors were Caucasian adults living in Nashville, Tennessee, USA. CD4+ T cells were enriched by magnetic negative selection, after which naive cells were positively selected on CD45RA and the negative fraction was taken as the memory subset. After blood collection by leukapheresis, PBMCs were isolated using Ficoll-Histopaque density gradient centrifugation and then cryopreserved in the vapor phase of liquid nitrogen. Purity and quantity of every magnetically sorted T cell population were checked by analytical flow cytometry. From each sorted fraction, genomic DNA was isolated and quantified by UV absorbance on a Nanodrop 2000c. About this clone: There is no known antigen for this receptor. There are no base qualities to consult, and no much larger clone falls within one base.

TCR CDR3 regions were amplified from genomic DNA by multiplex PCR using the deep immunoSEQ assay. Extracted genomic DNA from each cell subset was distributed evenly across all wells of several immunoSEQ 96-well plates, and each plate was treated as a replicate. For sorted subsets, roughly 200 ng genomic DNA, equal to about 30,000 T cell genomes, was loaded into each replicate PCR. Purified libraries were quantified with a Qubit 3.0 fluorometer, sized on a Bioanalyzer 2100, and re-quantified with the KAPA Library Quantification kit. Every immunoSEQ 96-well plate was sequenced on a separate single-read 150-cycle Illumina NextSeq 550 flow cell. The paper's data handling went like this. Because the immunoSEQ output held only junctional sequences and lacked quality scores, the filtering could not match the filtering applied to full-length reads. Sequences were annotated with PyIR, a Python wrapper for IgBLAST v1.9, using IMGT germline references to assign V/J genes and CDR3. Reads with weak V/J assignments (E-value above 1e-6), missing CDR3, stop codons, out-of-frame junctions, or ambiguous translated residues were removed. V3J clonotypes were defined as sequences sharing an identical inferred V gene, J gene, and CDR3 amino acid sequence. The percentage overlap between two repertoires was calculated by dividing the number of shared unique clonotypes by the size of the smaller repertoire. Richness of each repertoire was evaluated using RTK rarefaction, the Chao1 estimator, and Recon v2.1 estimates of unobserved clonotypes. For all TCRbeta clonotypes obtained by the gDNA method from a few donors, generation probabilities were computed with OLGA. TCRdb took over this immuneACCESS table, retaining in-frame rearrangements with V and J assigned. Such tables are incomplete; in checked studies, under half of the missing clones stem from an unresolved V gene, and the remainder is unexplained. From that table come the V and J calls and clone size; the DNA was used to work out D and trimming. The sample records 2 million to 2.5 million clones, over 85% of which are singletons. The leading ten clones occupy 0.39% of the sample.

Sequencing used naive CD4+ T cells from PBMCs. In the paper's terms, the cell subset or site label means: CD45RA+ positively selected. This TCR was recovered from a man between 18 and 35 years old in good health. Some clones in this sample may be carry-over from other donors' samples.

The bases read TGTGCCAGCAGCCAAGATAGCCGGCGCCGGGCCTCAGGGGGTTCGAACACTGAAGCTTTCTTT. This is translated as CASSQDSRRRASGGSNTEAFF. This receptor chain uses TRBV4-2 and TRBJ1-1, with TRBD1 identical over 7 junction bases. Unmatched junction bases come to 20, with V trimmed by 0 bases and J by 1 base. The CDR3 holds 21 amino acids from the cysteine to the phenylalanine. The read is trimmed to its CDR3 DNA, 63 bases read in frame from base 1. CDR1 is given as LGHNA and CDR2 as YNFKEQ, both from the germline V gene.